This TCR beta chain was recovered during a study of cytomegalovirus exposure and HLA in healthy donors. The study, taken as a whole, reports: Cytomegalovirus status, reportedly, was diagnosed with high specificity and sensitivity by the classifier. The later analysis indicated that the majority of CMV-associated TCR beta chains appeared HLA-restricted. Judged likely to be a sequencing artifact was a cluster of highly shared sequence variants.

At sampling all donors were nominally healthy, likely with unrecorded immune exposures. Primers included in the PCR were 60 Vbeta and 13 Jbeta primers. The data were produced by immunoSEQ multiplex PCR, yet TCRdb's version contains in-frame clones alone and is incomplete. The data show around 220,000 clones, with over 60% seen just once and around 2% held by the top ten. As concerns this clone: Its antigen is unidentified.

CDR1 is MRHNA and CDR2 is SNTAGT in the germline V gene. CDR3 length equals 16 residues. Germline trimming cut 0 bases from V and 5 bases from J; bases unmatched to any gene: 6. Sequencing was done on a sample of PBMCs. The rearrangement joins TRBV6-4 to TRBJ2-3, with 9 bases that match TRBD2. This receptor was identified in a man aged 18-30 years in good health and CMV-seronegative. CDR3 region: CASSDSGGGAQDTQYF. DNA for the CDR3: TGTGCCAGCAGTGACTCTGGCGGGGGGGCCCAAGATACGCAGTATTTT.